The 25 T cell receptor beta chains presented below share a single source sample, sequenced in a study of shared clonotypes between healthy human individuals. TCRdb keeps only in-frame clones here, not all; method: immunoSEQ multiplex PCR. In the table there are about 95,000 clones, roughly two thirds of which are singletons. The sequenced sample consisted of memory CD8+ T cells sorted from blood. Sample subset: CD45RO+ cells pooled with CCR7-negative TemRA cells. These receptors were taken from a man aged 25 to 40 in good health.

The rearrangement uses TRBV20-1 and TRBJ2-7; D is ambiguous. The V end lost 6 bases, the J end lost 3 bases, and 6 bases lay between the germline ends. Germline V gives CDR1 DFQATT, CDR2 SNEGSKA (reference sequence). The CDR3 consists of 10 residues. The CDR3 DNA reads as TGCAGTGCAAATAACTACGAGCAGTACTTC. It is translated as CSANNYEQYF.

The chain uses TRBV7-8 and TRBJ1-2; the D gene is possibly TRBD1 (5 bases). Germline loops: CDR1 SGHVS, CDR2 FQNEAQ. This CDR3 has 13 amino acids. The V gene lost 2 bases and the J gene lost 7 bases, with 11 bases spanning the gap. CDR3 coding DNA: TGTGCCAGCAGCTTACAAGGGGCGCGTGGCTACACCTTC. Translation: CASSLQGARGYTF.

The chain has TRBV28 and TRBJ1-2; D remains unclear. Trimming left V 4 bases short and J 7 bases short, with 13 bases between. The CDR3 is 13 residues long. Germline lookup yields CDR1 MDHEN and CDR2 SYDVKM. The CDR3 loop reads CASSSKGFGGYTF. CDR3 nucleotide sequence: TGTGCCAGCAGTTCAAAGGGTTTTGGTGGCTACACCTTC.

V and J are TRBV9 and TRBJ2-3, with TRBD2 matching over 11 bases. CDR1 SGDLS and CDR2 YYNGEE come from the germline V gene. V shed 3 bases, J shed 0 bases, and the junction held 12 bases outside the gene matches. This CDR3 has 19 residues. The CDR3 DNA reads as TGTGCCAGCAGCGACCCTCGGGGACTAGCGGAGTCGAGCACAGATACGCAGTATTTT. Its translation: CASSDPRGLAESSTDTQYF.

The sample holds a few counts of this clone. This chain uses TRBV10-2 with TRBJ1-2; no clear D. V lost 3 bases and J 8 bases, leaving 16 bases between the germline ends. The CDR3 loop spans 14 amino acids. From germline, CDR1 is WSHSY and CDR2 SAAADI. Here the CDR3 reads CASSDRKISVGYTF. CDR3 DNA: TGCGCCAGCAGTGACCGTAAGATTTCTGTCGGCTACACCTTC.

V usage is TRBV2 and J usage is TRBJ2-1; D is tentatively TRBD1 or TRBD2 (5 bases each). The CDR3 is 15 residues long. Germline V gives CDR1 SNHLY, CDR2 FYNNEI. With 2 bases removed from V and 6 bases from J, the gap between germline ends came to 14 bases. The CDR3 region is CASSERDLTPNEQFF. CDR3 sequence (DNA): TGTGCCAGCAGTGAACGGGACCTTACTCCCAATGAGCAGTTCTTC.

The chain uses TRBV6-1 and TRBJ2-3, with D possibly being TRBD1 or TRBD2 (5 bases each). The CDR3 consists of 15 residues. Trimming left V 1 base short and J 4 bases short, with 12 bases between. Germline V gene data show CDR1 as MNHNS and CDR2 as SASEGT. CDR3 nucleotides: TGTGCCAGCAGTGAAGGAGGGGTGGGACCAGATACGCAGTATTTT. Translation: CASSEGGVGPDTQYF.

V is TRBV6-1 and J is TRBJ2-6, with D unclear. Germline V CDR1 and CDR2: MNHNS, SASEGT. Between the trimmed V and J ends, which lost 2 bases and 0 bases, there was a span of 5 bases. This CDR3 has 15 amino acids. CDR3 in amino acids: CASSERNSGANVLTF. CDR3 bases: TGTGCCAGCAGTGAAAGGAACTCTGGGGCCAACGTCCTGACTTTC.

This clone was seen a single time. This chain uses TRBV2 with TRBJ2-6; TRBD1 matches 9 bases. V was clipped by 9 bases and J by 0 bases; unmatched bases: 12. The CDR3 covers 18 residues. Germline V gene data show CDR1 as SNHLY and CDR2 as FYNNEI. The CDR3 reads CARGKPRTGDSGANVLTF. The DNA of the CDR3 is TGTGCCAGGGGGAAGCCTCGGACAGGGGACTCTGGGGCCAACGTCCTGACTTTC.

This clone was counted a few times. The chain recombines TRBV28 with TRBJ2-1; D uncertain. There are 15 residues in the CDR3. V lost 2 bases and J 0 bases, leaving 8 bases between the germline ends. The V gene's germline CDR1 is MDHEN and CDR2 SYDVKM. As DNA, the CDR3 is TGTGCCAGCAGTTTAGACCAGAGCTCCTACAATGAGCAGTTCTTC. Translation gives CASSLDQSSYNEQFF.

This clone was picked up one time. This chain connects TRBV5-1 to TRBJ2-1, with D possibly TRBD1 on 6 matching bases. Germline loops: CDR1 SGHRS, CDR2 YFSETQ. The CDR3 has 15 residues. V lost 1 base, J lost 4 bases, and 12 bases lay in between. The CDR3 sequence is CASSLSAGAYNEQFF. The CDR3 DNA sequence: TGCGCCAGCAGCTTGTCGGCAGGGGCTTACAATGAGCAGTTCTTC.

This clone showed up just a few times. V gene TRBV6-5 combines with J gene TRBJ1-2; no firm D call. This CDR3 is 14 amino acids long. Germline CDR1 and CDR2: MNHEY and SVGAGI. V shed 4 bases and J shed 4 bases, with 13 bases lying between them. The CDR3 DNA is TGTGCCAGCAGTTTGGGAGGGATTCCCTATGGCTACACCTTC. Translation gives CASSLGGIPYGYTF.

The table lists this clone with a count of one. The chain joins TRBV5-6 to TRBJ2-1; D gene unclear. The CDR3 has 14 residues. Germline V gene lookup returns CDR1 SGHDT and CDR2 YYEEEE. V was trimmed by 0 bases and J by 8 bases, leaving 12 bases between them. This CDR3 reads CASSLAQGDDEQFF. Here the CDR3 DNA reads TGTGCCAGCAGCTTGGCGCAAGGTGACGATGAGCAGTTCTTC.

Details on this clone: In the same sample, other DNA sequences code for this CDR3. The chain employs TRBV13 and TRBJ1-1; TRBD1 aligns across 10 bases. The CDR3 length is 15 residues. Losses at the gene ends were 5 bases for V and 2 bases for J; bases not matched to a gene: 5. Germline V gene data show CDR1 as PRHDT and CDR2 as FYEKMQ (reference sequence). As DNA, the CDR3 is TGTGCCAGCAGCACCAGGGACAGGGGAAACACTGAAGCTTTCTTT. Encoded protein: CASSTRDRGNTEAFF.

The rearrangement joins TRBV14 to TRBJ2-3; D ambiguous. The CDR3 runs to 15 residues. V dropped 4 bases and J dropped 0 bases, with 11 bases sitting between them. Per germline, CDR1 SGHDN and CDR2 FVKESK. The CDR3 is CASSPITTSTDTQYF. CDR3 DNA sequence: TGTGCCAGCAGCCCAATAACTACGAGCACAGATACGCAGTATTTT.

The chain recombines TRBV1 with TRBJ2-2; the table's D gene call, TRBD2, was not cross checked with the DNA. TRBV1 counts as a pseudogene. The CDR3 length is 16 residues. CDR3 amino acids: CTSSQPSGTFTGELFF. In DNA, the CDR3 is TGCACCAGCAGCCAACCTAGCGGCACGTTCACCGGGGAGCTGTTTTTT.

V is TRBV27 and J is TRBJ2-2, with TRBD2 matching over 13 bases. The J segment lost 5 bases and the V segment lost 6 bases, leaving 6 bases of the junction unmatched. The CDR3 totals 16 residues. Germline V CDR1 and CDR2: MNHEY, SMNVEV (reference sequence). The CDR3 loop is CASRKPGLAGTGELFF. CDR3 DNA: TGTGCCAGCAGAAAGCCGGGACTAGCGGGGACCGGGGAGCTGTTTTTT.

The rearrangement uses TRBV29-1 and TRBJ2-7; D possibly corresponds to TRBD2 (6 bases). CDR1 and CDR2 from the germline V gene are SQVTM and ANQGSEA. This CDR3 comprises 12 residues. V was trimmed by 3 bases and J by 6 bases, leaving 12 bases between them. CDR3 nucleotide sequence: TGCAGCGTTGAGTATGGAGGGGCCGAGCAGTACTTC. Residues: CSVEYGGAEQYF.

This sequence joins TRBV5-4 and TRBJ2-1; 12 bases fit TRBD2. The CDR3 is 15 residues long. The germline V gene encodes CDR1 SGHNT and CDR2 YYREEE (reference sequence). V shed 3 bases, J shed 7 bases, and the junction held 5 bases outside the gene matches. The CDR3: CASSSATSGRNEQFF. CDR3 DNA sequence: TGTGCCAGCAGCTCTGCGACTAGCGGGAGAAATGAGCAGTTCTTC. Using reference TRBV5-4 and TRBJ2-1 for the parts outside the CDR3, the full variable domain is ETGVTQSPTHLIKTRGQQVTLRCSSQSGHNTVSWYQQALGQGPQFIFQYYREEENGRGNFPPRFSGLQFPNYSSELNVNALELDDSALYLCASSSATSGRNEQFFGPGTRLTVL.

V is TRBV25-1 and J is TRBJ2-1; the D call may be TRBD1 or TRBD2 (5 bases each). Germline V CDR1 and CDR2: MGHDK, SYGVNS. V dropped 9 bases and J dropped 6 bases, with 12 bases sitting between them. There are 12 residues in the CDR3. CDR3 residues: CASGIGGNEQFF. The DNA of the CDR3 is TGTGCCAGTGGAATTGGGGGCAATGAGCAGTTCTTC.

This clone has only a few counts. The rearrangement links TRBV27 to TRBJ1-5; tentatively, D is TRBD1 (6 bases). Germline CDR1 and CDR2: MNHEY and SMNVEV (reference sequence). Trimming pared 5 bases from V and 3 bases from J, leaving 17 bases between. The CDR3 totals 16 residues. DNA of the CDR3: TGTGCCAGCAGTGCCTCCTGGGGGGCGTTCAATCAGCCCCAGCATTTT. Encoded protein: CASSASWGAFNQPQHF.

With respect to this clone: Other DNA sequences in the same sample also yield this CDR3. This sequence joins TRBV29-1 and TRBJ1-1; D not resolved. This CDR3 spans 12 amino acids. The V end was cut by 4 bases, the J end by 0 bases, with 6 bases between. The germline V gene has CDR1 SQVTM and CDR2 ANQGSEA. The CDR3 DNA sequence: TGCAGCGTTGGACGCATGAACACTGAAGCTTTCTTT. Translating it yields CSVGRMNTEAFF. The variable domain in full, completed from reference TRBV29-1 and TRBJ1-1, reads SAVISQKPSRDICQRGTSLTIQCQVDSQVTMMFWYRQQPGQSLTLIATANQGSEATYESGFVIDKFPISRPNLTFSTLTVSNMSPEDSSIYLCSVGRMNTEAFFGQGTRLTVV.

The chain combines TRBV25-1 with TRBJ1-1, with D unclear. There are 13 residues in the CDR3. Trimming cost V 6 bases and J 0 bases, with 8 bases left between them. Germline V lookup: CDR1 MGHDK, CDR2 SYGVNS. CDR3 in DNA: TGTGCCAGCAGGCCCGATCTGAACACTGAAGCTTTCTTT. As protein: CASRPDLNTEAFF.

The CDR3 spells CASSLPGRDEAFF. CDR3 nucleotide sequence: TGTGCCAGCAGTTTGCCCGGGCGGGATGAAGCTTTCTTT. The chain uses TRBV27 and TRBJ1-1; D gene ambiguous. V lost 3 bases, J lost 7 bases, and 12 bases lay in between. The CDR3 contains 13 residues. The germline CDR1 and CDR2 sequences are MNHEY and SMNVEV (reference sequence).

The rearrangement joins TRBV11-2 to TRBJ1-1; D is undetermined. Germline-derived CDR1 and CDR2 are SGHAT and FQNNGV. V lost 5 bases and J lost 5, with 15 bases in between. The CDR3 covers 14 residues. The CDR3 coding sequence is TGTGCCAGCAGCCCGGTTGGGTGGAGGACTGAAGCTTTCTTT. Translation gives CASSPVGWRTEAFF.